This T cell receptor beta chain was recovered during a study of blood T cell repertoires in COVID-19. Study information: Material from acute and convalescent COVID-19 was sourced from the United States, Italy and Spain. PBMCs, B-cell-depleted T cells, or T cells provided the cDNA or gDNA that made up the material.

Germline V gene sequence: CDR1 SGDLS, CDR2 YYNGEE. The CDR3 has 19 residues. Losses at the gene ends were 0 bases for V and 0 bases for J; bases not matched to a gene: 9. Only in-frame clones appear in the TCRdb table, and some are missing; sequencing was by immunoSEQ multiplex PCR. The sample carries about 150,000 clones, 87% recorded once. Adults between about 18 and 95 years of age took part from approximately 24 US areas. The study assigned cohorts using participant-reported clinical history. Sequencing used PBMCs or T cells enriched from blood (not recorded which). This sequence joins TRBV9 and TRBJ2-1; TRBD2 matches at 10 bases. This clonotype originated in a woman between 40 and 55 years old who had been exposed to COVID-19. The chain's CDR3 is CASSVVGRTSGSSYNEQFF. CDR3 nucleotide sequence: TGTGCCAGCAGCGTAGTAGGGAGGACTAGCGGAAGCTCCTACAATGAGCAGTTCTTC.